These 20 T cell receptor beta chains were all obtained from the same sample, sequenced in a study of blood T cells in healthy people across ages. A sample-barcoded 5' primer and a J-beta primer mix were used in a second PCR of about 7 to 12 cycles. One entry per CDR3 protein results from TCRdb running MiXCR on the 5' RACE reads. The top ten clones hold 20% to 25% of a sample with 710,000 or so distinct CDR3 sequences, 22% of them seen once. The specimen sequenced was blood. Receptors were obtained from a man aged 70 or older in good health.

Only a few counts were recorded for this clonotype. V gene TRBV7-2 combines with J gene TRBJ1-3; a weak D match, TRBD1 (5 bases). Germline V gives CDR1 SGHTA, CDR2 FQGNSA. Trimming left V 1 base short and J 0 bases short, with 16 bases between. This CDR3 region has 18 residues. Here the CDR3 reads CASSLGPRGTISGNTIYF. CDR3 in DNA: TGTGCCAGCAGCTTAGGTCCTCGAGGGACCATCTCTGGAAACACCATATATTTT. Drawing the rest from reference TRBV7-2 and TRBJ1-3, the complete variable domain is GAGVSQSPSNKVTEKGKDVELRCDPISGHTALYWYRQSLGQGLEFLIYFQGNSAPDKSGLPSDRFSAERTGGSVSTLTIQRTQQEDSAVYLCASSLGPRGTISGNTIYFGEGSWLTVV.

V usage is TRBV7-2 and J usage is TRBJ2-5; maybe TRBD1 (5 bases). Trimming pared 2 bases from V and 2 bases from J, leaving 9 bases between. CDR3 length: 14 residues. The germline CDR1 and CDR2 sequences are SGHTA and FQGNSA. CDR3 sequence (DNA): TGTGCCAGCAGCTTAAAGGCAGGGCAAGAGACCCAGTACTTC. It specifies CASSLKAGQETQYF.

The chain combines TRBV28 with TRBJ2-1; the match to TRBD1 covers 8 bases. The tail of the sequence fits TRBJ2-7 better, so the J call may be wrong. The CDR3 covers 15 residues. Germline V gene lookup returns CDR1 MDHEN and CDR2 SYDVKM. The CDR3 DNA follows: TGTGCCAGCAGCCAACCGGACAGGGACTCCTACGAGCAGTACTTC. Encoded protein: CASSQPDRDSYEQYF.

A few counts support this clonotype. In DNA, the CDR3 is TGTGCCAGCAGCTTAGCGGGCCCCACAGTTGGTGAAAAACTGTTTTTT. It codes for CASSLAGPTVGEKLFF. The genes are TRBV7-2 and TRBJ1-4; D gene uncertain. V was clipped by 0 bases and J by 7 bases, with 15 bases between them. Per the germline V gene, CDR1 is SGHTA and CDR2 is FQGNSA. This CDR3 region has 16 residues. Combining the CDR3 with reference TRBV7-2 and TRBJ1-4 gives the whole variable domain GAGVSQSPSNKVTEKGKDVELRCDPISGHTALYWYRQSLGQGLEFLIYFQGNSAPDKSGLPSDRFSAERTGGSVSTLTIQRTQQEDSAVYLCASSLAGPTVGEKLFFGSGTQLSVL.

A few counts support this clonotype. V usage is TRBV28 and J usage is TRBJ2-7, with TRBD1 matching over 9 bases. The trim removed 7 bases at V and 0 bases at J, leaving 10 bases unmatched. Germline V CDR1 and CDR2: MDHEN, SYDVKM. The CDR3 is 16 residues long. CDR3 in DNA: TGTGCCAGCACTACCCCCGGGACAGGGATCTCCTACGAGCAGTACTTC. Protein: CASTTPGTGISYEQYF.

J is TRBJ2-5 and V is TRBV20-1; TRBD1 agrees at 7 bases. The last part of the DNA fits TRBJ2-7 better; the J call may be wrong. The germline V gene has CDR1 DFQATT and CDR2 SNEGSKA (reference sequence). This CDR3 is built from 13 residues. CDR3 nucleotide sequence: TGCAGTGCCGGGACAGCATTCTCCTACGAGCAGTACTTC. Its protein product is CSAGTAFSYEQYF.

This clonotype was seen a few times. The V call is TRBV28, the J call TRBJ1-4; D not resolved. The length of the CDR3 is 15 residues. V lost 4 bases, J lost 2 bases, and 11 bases lay in between. Germline values: CDR1 MDHEN, CDR2 SYDVKM. The CDR3 here is CASSSRGVTNEKLFF. In DNA, the CDR3 is TGTGCCAGCAGTTCACGTGGGGTGACTAATGAAAAACTGTTTTTT.

The chain recombines TRBV12-3 or TRBV12-4 with TRBJ1-2; D is unclear. The CDR3 extends over 13 amino acids. V was pared by 5 bases and J by 8 bases, with 15 bases between. The CDR3 region is CASSLARGSGYTF. As DNA, the CDR3 is TGTGCCAGCAGTCTGGCCCGGGGTTCCGGCTACACCTTC.

This rearrangement joins TRBV28 to TRBJ2-1; TRBD1 matches 10 bases. CDR1 MDHEN and CDR2 SYDVKM come from the germline V gene. V dropped 5 bases and J dropped 4; count of bases not matched to a gene: 5. CDR3 size: 15 residues. As DNA, the CDR3 is TGTGCCAGCAGTCGAGGACAGGGGGGGTACAATGAGCAGTTCTTC. As protein: CASSRGQGGYNEQFF.

This clonotype was recorded a few times. This rearrangement joins TRBV6-4 to TRBJ2-1; tentatively, D is TRBD1 (5 bases). The closer fit of TRBJ2-7 to the DNA end suggests the J call may be wrong. This CDR3 comprises 14 residues. Per the germline V gene, CDR1 is MRHNA and CDR2 is SNTAGT. The CDR3 DNA reads as TGTGCCAGCAGTGCCACAGGAGCAGTCGGCGAGCAGTACGTC. This gives the protein CASSATGAVGEQYV.

This chain connects TRBV7-8 to TRBJ1-6; perhaps TRBD1 as D (5 bases). The CDR3 is 14 residues long. V shed 7 bases and J shed 1 base, with 8 bases lying between them. Germline CDR1 and CDR2: SGHVS and FQNEAQ. The CDR3 DNA reads TGTGCCAGCACTAGGGGTTCCTATAATTCACCCCTCCACTTT. Amino acids: CASTRGSYNSPLHF.

This clonotype came up many times. V gene TRBV5-1 combines with J gene TRBJ2-5; no clear D. The length of the CDR3 is 14 residues. Trimming shortened V by 0 bases and J by 2 bases, and 8 bases separated the two germline ends. Germline loops: CDR1 SGHRS, CDR2 YFSETQ. CDR3 amino acids: CASSLVVGQETQYF. For the CDR3, the DNA is TGCGCCAGCAGCTTGGTGGTGGGGCAAGAGACCCAGTACTTC.

A few counts support this clonotype. The chain links TRBV6-5 to TRBJ1-1; weak D call: TRBD1 (6 bases). The CDR3 length is 15 residues. Per the germline V gene, CDR1 is MNHEY and CDR2 is SVGAGI. V lost 6 bases and J 0 bases, leaving 14 bases between the germline ends. The CDR3 here is CASRYDRLMNTEAFF. As DNA, the CDR3 is TGTGCCAGCAGATATGACAGGTTGATGAACACTGAAGCTTTCTTT.

The chain joins TRBV7-9 to TRBJ2-7; 7 bases map to TRBD1. The trim removed 5 bases at V and 3 bases at J, leaving 7 bases unmatched. This CDR3 comprises 14 residues. From germline, CDR1 is SEHNR and CDR2 FQNEAQ (reference sequence). The CDR3 spells CASSVGTAVYEQYF. CDR3 sequence (DNA): TGTGCCAGCAGCGTCGGGACAGCGGTCTACGAGCAGTACTTC.

The V and J genes are TRBV6-2 or TRBV6-3 and TRBJ2-1; 10 positions agree with TRBD2. This CDR3 is built from 15 residues. Trimming at V came to 6 bases and at J to 3 bases, leaving 5 bases not matched to a gene. CDR1 and CDR2 (germline): MNHEY, SVGEGT. CDR3: CASRLGLADYNEQFF. In nucleotides, the CDR3 is TGTGCCAGCAGACTCGGACTAGCGGACTACAATGAGCAGTTCTTC.

A remark on this clonotype: Compared with germline, one end of the junction differs, possibly owing to a read error. This chain uses TRBV9 with TRBJ2-1, with D perhaps assigned TRBD1 or TRBD2 (5 bases each). Looked up from germline, CDR1 is SGDLS and CDR2 is YYNGEE. This CDR3 contains 15 residues. This CDR3 is CASSVEGSRVREQSF. The DNA of the CDR3 is TGTGCCAGCAGCGTAGAAGGGAGCAGGGTACGCGAGCAGTCCTTC. The full variable domain, with the rest looked up from reference TRBV9 and TRBJ2-1, is DSGVTQTPKHLITATGQRVTLRCSPRSGDLSVYWYQQSLDQGLQFLIQYYNGEERAKGNILERFSAQQFPDLHSELNLSSLELGDSALYFCASSVEGSRVREQSFGPGTRLTVL.

This clonotype was observed a few times. The CDR3 DNA reads TGTGCCAGCAGCTTAGTAGGGTCGGGCAATCAGCCCCAGCATTTT. This translates into CASSLVGSGNQPQHF. This chain uses TRBV11-2 with TRBJ1-5, with D unclear. This CDR3 comprises 15 residues. The V gene's germline CDR1 is SGHAT and CDR2 FQNNGV. V shed 1 base and J shed 2 bases, with 9 bases lying between them.

This clonotype has just one count. The V gene is TRBV6-5, the J gene TRBJ1-2; D uncertain. CDR1 is MNHEY and CDR2 is SVGAGI in the germline V gene. CDR3 length: 14 amino acids. V lost 3 bases to trimming and J lost 7 bases, with 15 bases between them. CDR3 loop: CASSYTGSRGGYTF. DNA for the CDR3: TGTGCCAGCAGTTATACCGGGAGCCGAGGTGGCTACACCTTC.

The J gene is TRBJ1-4, the V gene TRBV28; the D gene is possibly TRBD1 (5 bases). Germline V gives CDR1 MDHEN, CDR2 SYDVKM. The length of the CDR3 is 12 residues. Trimming pared 10 bases from V and 8 bases from J, leaving 14 bases between. Here the CDR3 reads CATSSGREKLFF. The CDR3 coding sequence is TGTGCCACCTCCTCGGGACGCGAAAAACTGTTTTTT.

This sequence joins TRBV4-2 and TRBJ2-3, with D perhaps matching TRBD2 (5 bases). In germline, CDR1 is LGHNA, CDR2 YNFKEQ. The ends were cut back, 4 bases at V and 2 bases at J, with 13 bases in the middle. This CDR3 is 15 amino acids long. As DNA, the CDR3 is TGTGCCAGCAGCCGGATCGGGGAGTACACAGATACGCAGTATTTT. Amino acids: CASSRIGEYTDTQYF.